The 6 T cell receptor beta chains listed next were all sequenced from one sample in a study of shared clonotypes between healthy human individuals. Data came from immunoSEQ multiplex PCR; TCRdb stores just in-frame clones and leaves some out. Found here are 2,100,000 or so clones, nearly 97% of them singletons; the top ten hold about 0.13%. The sample taken for sequencing was naive CD4+ T cells sorted from blood. Specified subset: CD45RA+ positively selected. Receptors were obtained from a man between 18 and 35 years old in good health.

V is TRBV2 and J is TRBJ2-7; possible D gene TRBD1, 6 bases. The CDR3 consists of 15 residues. V lost 6 bases, J lost 0 bases, and 15 bases lay in between. Germline values: CDR1 SNHLY, CDR2 FYNNEI. In nucleotides, the CDR3 is TGTGCCAGCAGCTGGACAGCCCTCCTCTCCTACGAGCAGTACTTC. Translation: CASSWTALLSYEQYF.

This chain joins TRBV10-3 and TRBJ2-6; D possibly uses TRBD1 or TRBD2 (5 bases each). V lost 6 bases and J lost 1, with 16 bases in between. The CDR3 has 17 residues. Germline-derived CDR1 and CDR2 are ENHRY and SYGVKD. The CDR3 spells CAIRPGTDASGANVLTF. In DNA, the CDR3 is TGTGCCATCAGACCCGGGACGGATGCGTCTGGGGCCAACGTCCTGACTTTC.

The chain uses TRBV19 and TRBJ2-2, with D perhaps assigned TRBD1 or TRBD2 (5 bases each). Per germline, CDR1 LNHDA and CDR2 SQIVND (reference sequence). The germline V and J ends were trimmed by 3 bases and 4 bases, with 12 bases remaining between them. This CDR3 region has 15 residues. The CDR3 region has the DNA TGTGCCAGTAGTATGAAGGGGACCACCACCGGGGAGCTGTTTTTT. Translation: CASSMKGTTTGELFF.

This rearrangement joins TRBV19 to TRBJ2-7; 8 positions agree with TRBD1. The CDR3 runs to 15 residues. CDR1 is LNHDA and CDR2 is SQIVND in the germline V gene (reference sequence). V shed 5 bases and J 6 bases; nucleotides not matched to a gene: 12. The CDR3 coding sequence is TGTGCCAGTAGTCCTCCGGACAGGGAAACGGCCGAGCAGTACTTC. It specifies CASSPPDRETAEQYF.

The chain carries TRBV18 and TRBJ2-7, with D possibly being TRBD1 (6 bases). This CDR3 is built from 15 residues. V lost 3 bases to trimming and J lost 0 bases, with 12 bases between them. Germline assignment: CDR1 KGHSH and CDR2 LQKENI. The CDR3 is CASSPQGPTSYEQYF. Written as DNA, the CDR3 is TGTGCCAGCTCACCGCAGGGGCCGACCTCCTACGAGCAGTACTTC.

The J gene is TRBJ2-2, the V gene TRBV10-3; 7 bases are a match to TRBD1. Germline values: CDR1 ENHRY, CDR2 SYGVKD. This CDR3 region has 15 residues. After removal of 5 bases from V and 0 bases from J, the junction contained 3 bases not matched to a gene. CDR3 in amino acids: CAISRGQSNTGELFF. CDR3 bases: TGTGCCATCAGTAGGGGACAGTCGAACACCGGGGAGCTGTTTTTT.